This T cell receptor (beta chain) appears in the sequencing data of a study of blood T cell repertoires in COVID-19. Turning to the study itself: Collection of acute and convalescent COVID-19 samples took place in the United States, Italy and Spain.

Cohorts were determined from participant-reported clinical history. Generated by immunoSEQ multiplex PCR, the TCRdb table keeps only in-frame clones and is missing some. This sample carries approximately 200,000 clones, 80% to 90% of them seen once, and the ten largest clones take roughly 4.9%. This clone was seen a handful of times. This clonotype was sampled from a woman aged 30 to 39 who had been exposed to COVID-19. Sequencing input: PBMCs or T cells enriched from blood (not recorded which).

In DNA form, the CDR3 reads TGTGCCAGCAGCGTTAGTAAGACCGGGGAGCTGTTTTTT. Translated, it gives CASSVSKTGELFF. The chain combines TRBV11-2 with TRBJ2-2; D unclear. V lost 5 bases, J lost 5 bases, and 9 bases lay in between. The CDR3 totals 13 residues. Germline V gene data show CDR1 as SGHAT and CDR2 as FQNNGV.